A single sample gave rise to the 19 T cell receptor beta chains below, sequenced in a study of T cell responses to AZD1222 COVID-19 vaccine. TCRdb's table, derived via immunoSEQ multiplex PCR, lists solely in-frame clones and lacks some. The data contain around 99,000 clones, about 85% of them singletons. This specimen consisted of peripheral blood, obtained 28 days after the second AZD1222 dose. All receptors derive from an adult who received the AZD1222 COVID-19 vaccine.

The chain recombines TRBV6-5 with TRBJ2-3; D remains unclear. Germline V gene lookup returns CDR1 MNHEY and CDR2 SVGAGI. The CDR3 has 14 amino acids. The V gene lost 0 bases and the J gene lost 0 bases, with 4 bases spanning the gap. The CDR3 loop reads CASSYSQSTDTQYF. DNA of the CDR3: TGTGCCAGCAGTTACTCTCAGAGCACAGATACGCAGTATTTT.

This rearrangement joins TRBV19 to TRBJ2-5; D is ambiguous. V gave up 1 base and J gave up 4 bases, with 4 bases separating them. In germline, CDR1 is LNHDA, CDR2 SQIVND (reference sequence). The CDR3 has 12 amino acids. CDR3 sequence: CASSIGGETQYF. In DNA form, the CDR3 reads TGTGCCAGTAGTATAGGTGGAGAGACCCAGTACTTC.

The rearrangement joins TRBV3-1 (or the pseudogene TRBV3-2) to TRBJ2-7; no reliable D call. Germline values: CDR1 LGHDT, CDR2 YNNKEL (reference sequence). The CDR3 contains 15 residues. Trimming pared 1 base from V and 0 bases from J, leaving 10 bases between. Written as DNA, the CDR3 is TGTGCCAGCAGCCAAGTGGTCGCAGGCTCCTACGAGCAGTACTTC. This gives the protein CASSQVVAGSYEQYF.

The chain links TRBV6-5 to TRBJ1-4; TRBD1 matches 12 bases. Germline assignment: CDR1 MNHEY and CDR2 SVGAGI. The CDR3 is made up of 15 amino acids. V was clipped by 6 bases and J by 14 bases; unmatched bases: 13. CDR3 nucleotides: TGTGCCAGCAGCCTCTCCGGGACAGGGGGCTACGGTCTGTTTTTT. It yields the protein CASSLSGTGGYGLFF.

V usage is TRBV19 and J usage is TRBJ2-4; 7 bases agree with TRBD2. Germline loops: CDR1 LNHDA, CDR2 SQIVND (reference sequence). CDR3 length: 17 residues. The V and J ends lost 4 bases and 2 bases, in that order; junction bases with no gene match: 11. CDR3 DNA: TGTGCCAGTAGTAAAAGGTGGGGGGGGGTCCCCAAAAACATTCAGTACTTC. This encodes CASSKRWGGVPKNIQYF.

The V gene is TRBV7-7, the J gene TRBJ2-7; 7 bases line up with TRBD2. The CDR3 is 14 residues long. Germline V CDR1 and CDR2: SSHAT, FNYEAQ (reference sequence). The V and J ends lost 5 bases and 2 bases, in that order; junction bases with no gene match: 6. As DNA, the CDR3 is TGTGCCAGCAGCCCGGGCGGGGGAACCTACGAGCAGTACTTC. As protein: CASSPGGGTYEQYF.

The V gene is TRBV19, the J gene TRBJ1-1; D is unresolved. V lost 3 bases and J 7 bases, leaving 6 bases between the germline ends. The CDR3 length is 11 residues. Looked up from germline, CDR1 is LNHDA and CDR2 is SQIVND (reference sequence). The CDR3 loop is CASSIGREAFF. The CDR3 coding sequence is TGTGCCAGTAGTATCGGCCGTGAAGCTTTCTTT.

The rearrangement uses TRBV5-4 and TRBJ2-1; 12 nucleotides align to TRBD2. Trimming took 4 bases from V and 7 from J; bases not matched to a gene: 9. The germline gives CDR1 SGHNT, CDR2 YYREEE (reference sequence). There are 16 residues in the CDR3. CDR3 coding DNA: TGTGCCAGCAGCACACGGACTAGCGGGGCGGGAAATGAGCAGTTCTTC. This codes for CASSTRTSGAGNEQFF.

The V and J genes are TRBV7-9 and TRBJ2-5; 12 nucleotides align to TRBD1. V lost 6 bases, J lost 5 bases, and 7 bases stayed unmatched. CDR1 SEHNR and CDR2 FQNEAQ come from the germline V gene (reference sequence). The CDR3 extends over 15 amino acids. The CDR3 here is CASSRDRGLGETQYF. CDR3 nucleotides: TGTGCCAGCAGTCGGGACAGGGGGCTAGGGGAGACCCAGTACTTC. Supplemented by reference TRBV7-9 and TRBJ2-5, the full variable domain reads DTGVSQNPRHKITKRGQNVTFRCDPISEHNRLYWYRQTLGQGPEFLTYFQNEAQLEKSRLLSDRFSAERPKGSFSTLEIQRTEQGDSAMYLCASSRDRGLGETQYFGPGTRLLVL.

This clone has just a few counts. CDR3 bases: TGTGCCACCGCGTCAAACAGGGTAGGCGGCTACACCTTC. Translation gives CATASNRVGGYTF. This chain joins TRBV24-1 and TRBJ1-2; D may be TRBD1 (6 bases). The CDR3 is 13 amino acids. Germline V gene data show CDR1 as KGHDR and CDR2 as SFDVKD. Between the trimmed V and J ends, which lost 9 bases and 8 bases, there was a span of 18 bases.

The J gene is TRBJ2-3, the V gene TRBV28; 8 bases are a match to TRBD2. With V trimmed by 5 bases and J by 6 bases, 19 bases remained unmatched. The CDR3 is 18 amino acids. Germline V gene lookup returns CDR1 MDHEN and CDR2 SYDVKM. Written as DNA, the CDR3 is TGTGCCAGCAGTCCCTACGGGGGCGAGCGGGGGCCCTTGGATACGCAGTATTTT. This sequence encodes CASSPYGGERGPLDTQYF.

The rearrangement links TRBV5-5 to TRBJ2-7, with 7 bases lining up with TRBD1. After removal of 4 bases from V and 3 bases from J, the junction contained 10 bases not matched to a gene. This CDR3 region has 15 residues. Germline values: CDR1 SGHKS, CDR2 YYEKEE (reference sequence). CDR3 sequence: CASSLGQREGYEQYF. CDR3 coding DNA: TGTGCCAGCAGCCTGGGACAGCGAGAGGGCTACGAGCAGTACTTC. The entire variable domain, with the rest obtained from reference TRBV5-5 and TRBJ2-7, is as follows: DAGVTQSPTHLIKTRGQQVTLRCSPISGHKSVSWYQQVLGQGPQFIFQYYEKEERGRGNFPDRFSARQFPNYSSELNVNALLLGDSALYLCASSLGQREGYEQYFGPGTRLTVT.

This chain's CDR3 is CATSDTGQGSAQHF. The CDR3 nucleotides read TGTGCCACCAGTGACACGGGACAGGGGTCCGCCCAGCATTTT. The gene calls are TRBV24-1 and TRBJ1-5; 10 positions match TRBD1. The ends lost 4 bases at V and 11 bases at J; junction bases unmatched: 7. Germline V lookup: CDR1 KGHDR, CDR2 SFDVKD. This CDR3 is 14 amino acids long.

J is TRBJ1-1 and V is TRBV27; TRBD1 is a possible D gene (5 bases). Germline V CDR1 and CDR2: MNHEY, SMNVEV (reference sequence). The CDR3 length is 14 residues. V was cut by 3 bases and J by 0 bases, with 8 bases left in between. The DNA of the CDR3 is TGTGCCAGCAGTTTGGGGGGTCTGAACACTGAAGCTTTCTTT. Translated: CASSLGGLNTEAFF.

The CDR3 sequence is CAISELGTSGGYTF. The CDR3 region has the DNA TGTGCCATCAGTGAGTTGGGGACCTCCGGAGGCTACACCTTC. The V gene is TRBV10-3, the J gene TRBJ1-2; D may be TRBD1 (5 bases). This CDR3 has 14 amino acids. Trimming pared 1 base from V and 8 bases from J, leaving 14 bases between. Germline values: CDR1 ENHRY, CDR2 SYGVKD.

V usage is TRBV6-5 and J usage is TRBJ2-1, with 11 bases lining up with TRBD2. Germline-derived CDR1 and CDR2 are MNHEY and SVGAGI. After removal of 5 bases from V and 6 bases from J, the junction contained 6 bases not matched to a gene. The CDR3 has 15 residues. CDR3 in DNA: TGTGCCAGCAGTACACTAGCGGGGGTTCGCAATGAGCAGTTCTTC. Its protein is CASSTLAGVRNEQFF.

This chain connects TRBV4-1 to TRBJ1-5; no clear D gene. The CDR3 is 14 amino acids. Between the trimmed V and J ends, which lost 5 bases and 3 bases, there was a span of 11 bases. Germline-derived CDR1 and CDR2 are MGHRA and YSYEKL. The CDR3 sequence is CASSTLIVNQPQHF. The DNA for the CDR3 is TGCGCCAGCAGCACATTAATCGTCAATCAGCCCCAGCATTTT.

This chain uses TRBV23-1 with TRBJ2-7, with D tentatively TRBD2 (5 bases). TRBV23-1 counts as an open reading frame of uncertain function. This CDR3 has 14 residues. The V end was cut by 7 bases, the J end by 3 bases, with 16 bases between. The CDR3 region is CASTQMEDHYEQYF. Here the CDR3 DNA reads TGCGCCAGCACCCAAATGGAGGATCACTACGAGCAGTACTTC.

In the case of this clone: Additional DNA sequences in this sample encode the identical CDR3. The chain couples TRBV3-1 (or the pseudogene TRBV3-2) to TRBJ2-7; 10 nucleotides line up with TRBD1. Germline CDR1 reads LGHDT; CDR2 reads YNNKEL (reference sequence). Trimming took 4 bases from V and 3 from J; bases not matched to a gene: 3. CDR3 length: 14 amino acids. The CDR3 sequence is CASSPGTGVYEQYF. CDR3 DNA sequence: TGTGCCAGCAGCCCAGGGACAGGGGTCTACGAGCAGTACTTC.